The 2 T cell receptor beta chains listed next were all sequenced from one sample in a study of molecular identifiers for immune sequencing clone quantification. One entry per CDR3 protein, called by TCRdb with MiXCR from the PCR reads. The sample includes 85,000 to 90,000 distinct CDR3 sequences, around 20% of them seen just once. The sequenced sample was naive CD8+ T cells from blood, with Jurkat cell RNA spiked in. This sample's subset: FACS-sorted CD8+CD4-CCR7+CD45RA+ naive T cells. Source of these receptors: a human donor in good health. Some libraries in this study had Jurkat cell RNA spiked in.

This clonotype was counted at least ten times. The chain couples TRBV4-3 to TRBJ2-5; D is unclear. CDR1 is LGHNA, CDR2 YSLEER, per germline. The length of the CDR3 is 14 residues. With 2 bases removed from V and 5 bases from J, the gap between germline ends came to 12 bases. The CDR3 region is CASSQLLVGETQYF. CDR3 bases: TGCGCCAGCAGCCAACTGCTAGTGGGGGAGACCCAGTACTTC.

This clonotype has a count of ten or more. The DNA for the CDR3 is TGCGCCAGCAGTCCCGTCGGCGGACAAGAGACCCAGTACTTC. Its protein is CASSPVGGQETQYF. The chain combines TRBV23-1 with TRBJ2-5; D gene ambiguous. TRBV23-1 is an ORF, and what it does is uncertain. The germline V and J ends were trimmed by 4 bases and 2 bases, with 11 bases remaining between them. The CDR3 has 14 residues.